The 28 T cell receptor beta chains listed next were all sequenced from one sample in a study of blood T cell repertoires in COVID-19. Generated by immunoSEQ multiplex PCR, the TCRdb table keeps only in-frame clones and is missing some. The table lists about 220,000 clones, approximately 80% of them singletons, with 3% to 4% in the top ten. Sequenced: PBMCs or T cells enriched from blood (not recorded which). The receptors stem from a woman between 55 and 75 years old who had recovered from COVID-19.

The chain combines TRBV2 with TRBJ1-6; 7 bases align to TRBD1. Losses at the gene ends were 2 bases for V and 9 bases for J; bases not matched to a gene: 7. The CDR3 sequence is 15 residues long. The germline CDR1 and CDR2 sequences are SNHLY and FYNNEI. The CDR3 region has the DNA TGTGCCAGCAGTGAAAGGGTAGGGGGCATTTCACCCCTCCACTTT. Translating it yields CASSERVGGISPLHF. The variable domain in full, with the rest retrieved from reference TRBV2 and TRBJ1-6, is EPEVTQTPSHQVTQMGQEVILRCVPISNHLYFYWYRQILGQKVEFLVSFYNNEISEKSEIFDDQFSVERPDGSNFTLKIRSTKLEDSAMYFCASSERVGGISPLHFGNGTRLTVT.

The J gene is TRBJ2-1, the V gene TRBV2, with TRBD2 identical over 11 bases. Germline CDR1 reads SNHLY; CDR2 reads FYNNEI. The CDR3 contains 15 residues. Unmatched junction bases numbered 9, after V lost 7 bases and J lost 7 bases. The CDR3 spells CASTMGLAAGNEQFF. Written as DNA, the CDR3 is TGTGCCAGCACGATGGGACTAGCGGCTGGGAATGAGCAGTTCTTC.

The gene calls are TRBV5-1 and TRBJ1-2; no clear D gene. The germline V and J ends were trimmed by 0 bases and 0 bases, with 9 bases remaining between them. Germline V gene data show CDR1 as SGHRS and CDR2 as YFSETQ. The CDR3 has 15 residues. The CDR3 sequence: CASSLDDGANYGYTF. CDR3 bases: TGCGCCAGCAGCTTGGATGATGGAGCTAACTATGGCTACACCTTC.

This clone was picked up a small number of times. The chain combines TRBV7-2 with TRBJ1-5; perhaps TRBD1 as D (5 bases). Germline CDR1 is SGHTA and CDR2 is FQGNSA. Trimming cost V 0 bases and J 3 bases, with 9 bases left between them. The CDR3 has 15 amino acids. The CDR3 nucleotides are TGTGCCAGCAGCTTAGCCGTAGGGGTCAATCAGCCCCAGCATTTT. Amino acids: CASSLAVGVNQPQHF.

This chain uses TRBV4-3 with TRBJ2-7; D unclear. Germline V gene data show CDR1 as LGHNA and CDR2 as YSLEER. This CDR3 is built from 14 residues. Trimming left V 0 bases short and J 1 base short, with 7 bases between. In nucleotides, the CDR3 is TGCGCCAGCAGCCAAGACTACAGATCCTACGAGCAGTACTTC. Translated, it gives CASSQDYRSYEQYF.

The chain has TRBV19 and TRBJ1-3; D is unresolved. The germline V gene has CDR1 LNHDA and CDR2 SQIVND (reference sequence). This CDR3 contains 16 residues. Trimming left V 5 bases short and J 0 bases short, with 14 bases between. The CDR3 DNA sequence: TGTGCCAGTAGTTTGTGGGCCTCCCGCTCTGGAAACACCATATATTTT. It codes for CASSLWASRSGNTIYF.

The chain is built from TRBV28 and TRBJ1-5; unclear D gene. V lost 6 bases, J lost 5 bases, and 8 bases lay in between. This CDR3 spans 12 amino acids. The germline CDR1 and CDR2 sequences are MDHEN and SYDVKM. The CDR3 nucleotides read TGTGCCAGCAGCCTCACACATCAGCCCCAGCATTTT. Its translation is CASSLTHQPQHF. Combining the CDR3 with reference TRBV28 and TRBJ1-5 gives the whole variable domain DVKVTQSSRYLVKRTGEKVFLECVQDMDHENMFWYRQDPGLGLRLIYFSYDVKMKEKGDIPEGYSVSREKKERFSLILESASTNQTSMYLCASSLTHQPQHFGDGTRLSIL.

CDR3 region: CASIAGTGIYEQYF. CDR3 sequence (DNA): TGTGCCAGCATCGCCGGGACAGGGATCTACGAGCAGTACTTC. The gene calls are TRBV3-1 (or the pseudogene TRBV3-2) and TRBJ2-7; 9 bases map to TRBD1. Germline V gives CDR1 LGHDT, CDR2 YNNKEL (reference sequence). The CDR3 runs to 14 residues. Trimming at V came to 7 bases and at J to 3 bases, leaving 7 bases not matched to a gene.

The chain employs TRBV3-1 (or the pseudogene TRBV3-2) and TRBJ2-5; D is possibly TRBD2 (6 bases). Trimming shortened V by 3 bases and J by 1 base, and 21 bases separated the two germline ends. The CDR3 is made up of 18 amino acids. Germline CDR1 LGHDT, CDR2 YNNKEL (reference sequence). CDR3: CASSQTPVVAELQETQYF. CDR3 sequence (DNA): TGTGCCAGCAGCCAGACTCCGGTGGTAGCGGAGCTCCAAGAGACCCAGTACTTC.

The gene calls are TRBV10-3 and TRBJ2-5, with 8 bases matching TRBD1. Trimming removed 6 bases from V and 5 bases from J; junction bases left unmatched: 8. CDR3 length equals 14 residues. Germline V gene data show CDR1 as ENHRY and CDR2 as SYGVKD. CDR3 amino acids: CAIRGTGIGETQYF. The CDR3, as DNA: TGTGCCATCAGAGGGACAGGCATCGGGGAGACCCAGTACTTC.

The chain is built from TRBV13 and TRBJ1-3, with 7 bases fitting TRBD1. CDR1 and CDR2 (germline): PRHDT, FYEKMQ (reference sequence). The CDR3 is 14 residues long. J was trimmed by 0 bases and V by 8 bases; bases with no gene match: 4. The DNA of the CDR3 is TGTGCCAGCGGGGACAGCCACTCTGGAAACACCATATATTTT. It translates to CASGDSHSGNTIYF. The full variable domain, in which reference TRBV13 and TRBJ1-3 provide the parts outside the CDR3, is AAGVIQSPRHLIKEKRETATLKCYPIPRHDTVYWYQQGPGQDPQFLISFYEKMQSDKGSIPDRFSAQQFSDYHSELNMSSLELGDSALYFCASGDSHSGNTIYFGEGSWLTVV.

V and J are TRBV4-2 and TRBJ1-1; D is ambiguous. The CDR3 sequence is 16 residues long. V was clipped by 0 bases and J by 1 base, with 12 bases between them. Germline V gene lookup returns CDR1 LGHNA and CDR2 YNFKEQ. DNA for the CDR3: TGTGCCAGCAGCCAAGATTTCTATACCCCGAACACTGAAGCTTTCTTT. Its protein product is CASSQDFYTPNTEAFF.

The chain links TRBV5-6 to TRBJ1-2; no clear D gene. V was pared by 1 base and J by 2 bases, with 9 bases between. This CDR3 region has 14 residues. Germline V CDR1 and CDR2: SGHDT, YYEEEE. CDR3 DNA sequence: TGTGCCAGCAGCTTGCAGCGAGGGAACTATGGCTACACCTTC. This sequence encodes CASSLQRGNYGYTF.

The genes are TRBV3-1 (or the pseudogene TRBV3-2) and TRBJ2-5; D is possibly TRBD2 (6 bases). The ends were cut back, 3 bases at V and 4 bases at J, with 12 bases in the middle. The V gene's germline CDR1 is LGHDT and CDR2 YNNKEL (reference sequence). There are 14 residues in the CDR3. The CDR3 DNA sequence: TGTGCCAGCAGCCAGGAGGGTTTAGGAGAGACCCAGTACTTC. Translated, it gives CASSQEGLGETQYF.

The chain joins TRBV1 to TRBJ1-2; no DNA check was done on the table's D call, TRBD1. TRBV1 is a pseudogene segment. There are 16 residues in the CDR3. The CDR3 protein is CTSSQDRGQGDYGYTF. The CDR3 region has the DNA TGCACCAGCAGCCAAGATCGCGGACAGGGCGACTATGGCTACACCTTC.

V is TRBV5-4 and J is TRBJ2-3, with D unresolved. V was shortened by 3 bases and J by 4 bases, with 6 bases between the two germline ends. The CDR3 extends over 12 amino acids. CDR1 and CDR2 from the germline V gene are SGHNT and YYREEE (reference sequence). The DNA of the CDR3 is TGTGCCAGCAGCTCAACTTCAGATACGCAGTATTTT. Amino acids: CASSSTSDTQYF.

Written as DNA, the CDR3 is TGCGCCAGCAGTGAGCATCAGTTTACCTATGGCTACACCTTC. Translation gives CASSEHQFTYGYTF. This sequence joins TRBV10-2 and TRBJ1-2; no clear D gene. V was pared by 2 bases and J by 4 bases, with 11 bases between. From germline, CDR1 is WSHSY and CDR2 SAAADI. The CDR3 has 14 residues.

This chain connects TRBV27 to TRBJ1-1, with D possibly TRBD1 on 5 matching bases. This CDR3 is built from 14 residues. V gave up 3 bases and J gave up 11 bases, with 19 bases separating them. Germline V gene lookup returns CDR1 MNHEY and CDR2 SMNVEV (reference sequence). Here the CDR3 DNA reads TGTGCCAGCAGTTTTGACAGCGTCAAGAGTGAGGCTTTCTTT. This gives the protein CASSFDSVKSEAFF.

The CDR3 nucleotides are TGTGCCAGCAAAACTAGCGGATACGTGGGGTCCTACAATGAGCAGTTCTTC. Its translation is CASKTSGYVGSYNEQFF. The J gene is TRBJ2-1, the V gene TRBV2; 8 positions agree with TRBD2. CDR3 length: 17 residues. Germline assignment: CDR1 SNHLY and CDR2 FYNNEI. J lost 1 base, V lost 7 bases, and 12 bases had no gene match.

The chain couples TRBV14 to TRBJ2-7, with a possible D match to TRBD2 (6 bases). With 2 bases removed from V and 3 bases from J, the gap between germline ends came to 17 bases. This CDR3 is built from 16 residues. Germline V gives CDR1 SGHDN, CDR2 FVKESK. The CDR3 DNA is TGTGCCAGCAGCCAACACAGTGGTGGGGGACTCTACGAGCAGTACTTC. This translates into CASSQHSGGGLYEQYF.

As regards this clone: At one end, the junction sequence differs from germline, possibly due to a read error. The chain joins TRBV5-4 to TRBJ2-3; TRBD2 is a possible D gene (5 bases). This CDR3 has 13 residues. Germline values: CDR1 SGHNT, CDR2 YYREEE (reference sequence). The CDR3 reads CTSGSISTDTQYF. The CDR3 DNA sequence: TGTACCAGCGGCAGTATTAGCACAGATACGCAGTATTTT.

The chain combines TRBV7-9 with TRBJ1-1, with D uncertain. The CDR3 consists of 14 residues. The V end was cut by 1 base, the J end by 2 bases, with 8 bases between. Germline V gene data show CDR1 as SEHNR and CDR2 as FQNEAQ (reference sequence). The chain's CDR3 is CASSLGTVNTEAFF. CDR3 sequence (DNA): TGTGCCAGCAGCTTAGGCACAGTAAACACTGAAGCTTTCTTT.

V gene TRBV7-3 combines with J gene TRBJ2-1, with D possibly matching TRBD2 (6 bases). The CDR3 loop spans 14 amino acids. V was shortened by 3 bases and J by 15 bases, with 21 bases between the two germline ends. CDR1 is SGHTA and CDR2 is FQGTGA in the germline V gene. CDR3 coding DNA: TGTGCCAGCAGCTTGGGGGGAGAGTTTGAAAGGCGGTTCTTC. Its protein is CASSLGGEFERRFF.

The chain uses TRBV7-6 and TRBJ1-3, with a weak D call TRBD1 (5 bases). There are 17 residues in the CDR3. V lost 0 bases, J lost 3 bases, and 15 bases lay in between. CDR1 SGHVS and CDR2 FNYEAQ come from the germline V gene. The CDR3 spells CASSLAWGQAFGNTIYF. The CDR3 DNA reads as TGTGCCAGCAGCTTAGCCTGGGGCCAGGCCTTTGGAAACACCATATATTTT.

The chain is built from TRBV6-1 and TRBJ1-2, with 8 bases matching TRBD1. J lost 2 bases, V lost 4 bases, and 12 bases had no gene match. The CDR3 length is 17 residues. Germline values: CDR1 MNHNS, CDR2 SASEGT. CDR3 sequence: CASSAHSGTGANYGYTF. The CDR3 DNA sequence: TGTGCCAGCAGTGCCCATTCCGGGACAGGCGCCAACTATGGCTACACCTTC.

The gene calls are TRBV5-8 and TRBJ2-6; 9 nucleotides match TRBD1. Losses at the gene ends were 9 bases for V and 1 base for J; bases not matched to a gene: 8. The CDR3 is 16 residues long. From germline, CDR1 is SGHTS and CDR2 YDEGEE. The chain's CDR3 is CATQNRGLSGANVLTF. DNA of the CDR3: TGTGCCACACAAAACAGGGGGCTGTCTGGGGCCAACGTCCTGACTTTC.

J is TRBJ2-6 and V is TRBV6-5, with D maybe TRBD1 (5 bases). This CDR3 is built from 15 residues. V lost 5 bases to trimming and J lost 1 base, with 9 bases between them. The V gene's germline CDR1 is MNHEY and CDR2 SVGAGI. The CDR3 spells CASSNQGSGANVLTF. Here the CDR3 DNA reads TGTGCCAGCAGTAACCAGGGTTCTGGGGCCAACGTCCTGACTTTC.

The chain uses TRBV4-2 and TRBJ2-1; 8 positions match TRBD2. Trimming at V came to 0 bases and at J to 4 bases, leaving 5 bases not matched to a gene. The CDR3 runs 16 residues. Per germline, CDR1 LGHNA and CDR2 YNFKEQ. Written as DNA, the CDR3 is TGTGCCAGCAGCCAAGAGAGTACTAGCGGATACAATGAGCAGTTCTTC. Its translation: CASSQESTSGYNEQFF.